This entry lists 8 T cell receptor beta chains sequenced from one sample in a study of cytomegalovirus exposure and HLA in healthy donors. Data came from immunoSEQ multiplex PCR; TCRdb stores just in-frame clones and leaves some out. The sample includes some 76,000 clones, about 94% seen only once; the top ten take 2.1%. Material for sequencing was PBMCs. The receptors shown here come from a woman aged 18-35 years in good health and CMV-seronegative.

The V gene is TRBV19, the J gene TRBJ2-2; 11 bases are a match to TRBD1. The CDR3 contains 16 residues. In germline, CDR1 is LNHDA, CDR2 SQIVND (reference sequence). V lost 6 bases, J lost 1 base, and 4 bases stayed unmatched. CDR3 in DNA: TGTGCCAGTAGCCAAGGGACAGGGGGGAACACCGGGGAGCTGTTTTTT. The encoded protein is CASSQGTGGNTGELFF.

The chain recombines TRBV6-5 with TRBJ1-2; D is uncertain. The CDR3 length is 14 residues. V lost 2 bases and J lost 4, with 11 bases in between. Germline V CDR1 and CDR2: MNHEY, SVGAGI. The CDR3 is CASSYMVTGYGYTF. In DNA form, the CDR3 reads TGTGCCAGCAGTTACATGGTAACGGGCTATGGCTACACCTTC.

This chain uses TRBV7-8 with TRBJ1-6; D remains ambiguous. Germline-derived CDR1 and CDR2 are SGHVS and FQNEAQ. V was pared by 5 bases and J by 6 bases, with 11 bases between. The CDR3 runs to 14 residues. The DNA of the CDR3 is TGTGCCAGCAGCCCCCGCGGGCCTAATTCACCCCTCCACTTT. Its protein is CASSPRGPNSPLHF.

The rearrangement links TRBV7-2 to TRBJ2-1, with unresolved D. The CDR3 is 12 amino acids. Trimming shortened V by 1 base and J by 7 bases, and 5 bases separated the two germline ends. Germline CDR1 and CDR2: SGHTA and FQGNSA. The CDR3 DNA reads TGTGCCAGCAGCTTAGGCGCAAATGAGCAGTTCTTC. It encodes CASSLGANEQFF. Complete variable domain (other parts from reference TRBV7-2 and TRBJ2-1): GAGVSQSPSNKVTEKGKDVELRCDPISGHTALYWYRQSLGQGLEFLIYFQGNSAPDKSGLPSDRFSAERTGGSVSTLTIQRTQQEDSAVYLCASSLGANEQFFGPGTRLTVL.

The chain joins TRBV30 to TRBJ2-1; 9 nucleotides match TRBD2. CDR3 size: 14 residues. Germline V CDR1 and CDR2: GTSNPN, SVGIG (reference sequence). This CDR3 is CASERGVTYNEQFF. The DNA for the CDR3 is TGTGCTTCGGAGCGGGGGGTTACCTACAATGAGCAGTTCTTC.

This chain joins TRBV7-2 and TRBJ2-7; a possible D gene is TRBD1 (6 bases). Looked up from germline, CDR1 is SGHTA and CDR2 is FQGNSA. The germline V and J ends were trimmed by 2 bases and 6 bases, with 14 bases remaining between them. The CDR3 covers 14 residues. The chain's CDR3 is CASSLNRDTSEQYF. The CDR3 coding sequence is TGTGCCAGCAGCTTAAACAGGGATACATCCGAGCAGTACTTC.

This chain links TRBV4-3 with TRBJ1-1, with 7 bases identical to TRBD1. This CDR3 contains 15 residues. The V gene's germline CDR1 is LGHNA and CDR2 YSLEER. V was clipped by 0 bases and J by 2 bases; unmatched bases: 3. The DNA for the CDR3 is TGCGCCAGCAGCCAAGATAGACAGGGCAACACTGAAGCTTTCTTT. Amino acids: CASSQDRQGNTEAFF.

This chain joins TRBV5-1 and TRBJ2-3; TRBD1 aligns across 9 bases. The CDR3 runs 17 residues. Per germline, CDR1 SGHRS and CDR2 YFSETQ. Trimming at V came to 0 bases and at J to 2 bases, leaving 7 bases not matched to a gene. The CDR3 sequence is CASSLDSGTGFTDTQYF. The CDR3 DNA reads TGCGCCAGCAGCTTGGACTCCGGGACAGGGTTCACAGATACGCAGTATTTT.